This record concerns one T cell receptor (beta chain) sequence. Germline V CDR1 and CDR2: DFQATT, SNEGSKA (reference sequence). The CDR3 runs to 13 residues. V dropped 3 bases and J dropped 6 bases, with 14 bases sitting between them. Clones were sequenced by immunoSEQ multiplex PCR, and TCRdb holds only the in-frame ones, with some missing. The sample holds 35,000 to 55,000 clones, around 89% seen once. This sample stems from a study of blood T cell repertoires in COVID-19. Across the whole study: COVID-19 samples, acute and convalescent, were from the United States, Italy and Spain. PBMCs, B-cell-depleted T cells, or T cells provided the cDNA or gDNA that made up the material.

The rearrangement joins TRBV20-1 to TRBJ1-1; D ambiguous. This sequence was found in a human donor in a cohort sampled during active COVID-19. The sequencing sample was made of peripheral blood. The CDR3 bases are TGCAGTGCTAGTTACGATTACGGTCCTGAAGCTTTCTTT. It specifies CSASYDYGPEAFF.